These 14 T cell receptor beta chains originate from one sample sequenced in a study of shared clonotypes between healthy human individuals. Sequenced by immunoSEQ multiplex PCR; TCRdb stores in-frame clones only, minus some. The profile shows roughly 1 million clones, around 74% of them singletons. Material: memory CD4+ T cells sorted from blood. The subset: CD45RA-negative fraction. The receptors stem from a young man in good health.

This clone was found a few times. This chain uses TRBV9 with TRBJ1-6; D unclear. V shed 0 bases and J shed 9 bases, with 7 bases lying between them. Germline-derived CDR1 and CDR2 are SGDLS and YYNGEE. This CDR3 comprises 13 residues. In DNA, the CDR3 is TGTGCCAGCAGCGTAGTTGTAAGTTCACCCCTCCACTTT. Encoded protein: CASSVVVSSPLHF.

The V gene is TRBV6-6, the J gene TRBJ1-5, with D perhaps matching TRBD1 (6 bases). The V and J ends lost 1 base and 5 bases respectively, with 9 bases between them. Per germline, CDR1 MNHNY and CDR2 SVGAGI (reference sequence). The CDR3 is 14 amino acids. Here the CDR3 reads CASSYLQGDQPQHF. CDR3 DNA sequence: TGTGCCAGCAGTTACTTACAGGGCGATCAGCCCCAGCATTTT.

The sample holds one count of this clone. The chain joins TRBV2 to TRBJ1-2, with D unresolved. The CDR3 runs to 16 residues. CDR1 is SNHLY and CDR2 is FYNNEI in the germline V gene. The V end was cut by 3 bases, the J end by 8 bases, with 22 bases between. The CDR3 DNA reads as TGTGCCAGCAGTGAGTTCCCCGGAGGGCGGTTAAACGGCTACACCTTC. This encodes CASSEFPGGRLNGYTF.

This clone occurred once. Additional DNA sequences in this sample encode the identical CDR3. CDR3 coding DNA: TGTGCCAGCAGCCTGGACAGAAACTATGGCTACACCTTC. It encodes CASSLDRNYGYTF. The chain employs TRBV5-6 and TRBJ1-2, with D perhaps TRBD1 (6 bases). Per the germline V gene, CDR1 is SGHDT and CDR2 is YYEEEE. CDR3 size: 13 residues. Trimming pared 4 bases from V and 2 bases from J, leaving 9 bases between. Using reference TRBV5-6 and TRBJ1-2 for the parts outside the CDR3, the full variable domain is DAGVTQSPTHLIKTRGQQVTLRCSPKSGHDTVSWYQQALGQGPQFIFQYYEEEERQRGNFPDRFSGHQFPNYSSELNVNALLLGDSALYLCASSLDRNYGYTFGSGTRLTVV.

V gene TRBV6-4 combines with J gene TRBJ2-1; weak D call: TRBD1 (6 bases). From germline, CDR1 is MRHNA and CDR2 SNTAGT. The CDR3 contains 12 residues. V dropped 2 bases and J dropped 10 bases, with 9 bases sitting between them. CDR3 region: CASSDGGREQFF. The CDR3 bases are TGTGCCAGCAGTGACGGGGGCCGGGAGCAGTTCTTC.

This clone was observed once. The V and J genes are TRBV9 and TRBJ1-1; a weak D match, TRBD1 (5 bases). Trimming took off 4 bases at V and 1 base at J, with 11 bases between the two ends. Germline V lookup: CDR1 SGDLS, CDR2 YYNGEE. There are 14 residues in the CDR3. The CDR3 DNA reads TGTGCCAGCAGCCCTACTACAGGGAACACTGAAGCTTTCTTT. Translation: CASSPTTGNTEAFF.

V is TRBV7-3 and J is TRBJ1-2; no reliable D call. CDR3 length: 14 residues. Trimming removed 5 bases at V and 2 bases at J, with 12 bases between. Germline-derived CDR1 and CDR2 are SGHTA and FQGTGA. DNA for the CDR3: TGTGCCAGCAGCCTGGAAGCGGGGAACTATGGCTACACCTTC. This codes for CASSLEAGNYGYTF.

The chain has TRBV29-1 and TRBJ2-1, with 7 positions matching TRBD2. The V and J ends lost 2 bases and 4 bases, in that order; junction bases with no gene match: 8. Germline V lookup: CDR1 SQVTM, CDR2 ANQGSEA. This CDR3 is built from 15 residues. This CDR3 reads CSVEQTSRQYNEQFF. CDR3 coding DNA: TGCAGCGTTGAACAGACTAGCCGACAATACAATGAGCAGTTCTTC.

This clone occurred once. The chain carries TRBV9 and TRBJ1-3; D is perhaps TRBD1 (5 bases). Germline lookup yields CDR1 SGDLS and CDR2 YYNGEE. V lost 4 bases and J lost 0, with 20 bases in between. This CDR3 is 18 amino acids long. The CDR3 loop is CASSPHDLGHGSGNTIYF. Written as DNA, the CDR3 is TGTGCCAGCAGCCCACATGACTTGGGGCACGGCTCTGGAAACACCATATATTTT.

The chain combines TRBV7-9 with TRBJ2-1; no reliable D call. This CDR3 spans 14 amino acids. The germline CDR1 and CDR2 sequences are SEHNR and FQNEAQ (reference sequence). Trimming left V 4 bases short and J 8 bases short, with 15 bases between. The CDR3 spells CASSSWKGPYEQFF. The DNA for the CDR3 is TGTGCCAGCAGCTCATGGAAGGGCCCCTATGAGCAGTTCTTC.

The chain links TRBV5-1 to TRBJ1-4, with TRBD1 matching over 11 bases. This CDR3 contains 16 residues. V shed 4 bases and J 6 bases; nucleotides not matched to a gene: 8. Per the germline V gene, CDR1 is SGHRS and CDR2 is YFSETQ. The CDR3 DNA follows: TGCGCCAGCAGCCGTTCTTGGACAGGGGGCGATGAAAAACTGTTTTTT. This gives the protein CASSRSWTGGDEKLFF.

This clone turned up a few times. Other nucleotide sequences in the sample specify the same CDR3. Here the CDR3 DNA reads TGCGCCAGCAGCTTGGAGGTAAATGAGCAGTTCTTC. It encodes CASSLEVNEQFF. The rearrangement uses TRBV5-1 and TRBJ2-1; D gene unclear. The CDR3 has 12 amino acids. Germline CDR1 reads SGHRS; CDR2 reads YFSETQ. The V gene lost 0 bases and the J gene lost 7 bases, with 5 bases spanning the gap.

CDR3 loop: CASNLAGGSEQYF. DNA of the CDR3: TGCGCCAGCAACCTAGCGGGAGGAAGCGAGCAGTACTTC. The gene calls are TRBV5-1 and TRBJ2-7; 11 nucleotides match TRBD2. V shed 6 bases and J 6 bases; nucleotides not matched to a gene: 5. In germline, CDR1 is SGHRS, CDR2 YFSETQ. The CDR3 contains 13 residues.

V gene TRBV5-1 combines with J gene TRBJ2-5, with TRBD1 matching 7 bases. Germline V gene lookup returns CDR1 SGHRS and CDR2 YFSETQ. The CDR3 sequence is 16 residues long. J was trimmed by 2 bases and V by 4 bases; bases with no gene match: 11. The CDR3 bases are TGCGCCAGCAGCCCTCAAAAGGGGGCGCCTCAAGAGACCCAGTACTTC. It is translated as CASSPQKGAPQETQYF. Together with reference TRBV5-1 and TRBJ2-5, the CDR3 gives the full variable domain: KAGVTQTPRYLIKTRGQQVTLSCSPISGHRSVSWYQQTPGQGLQFLFEYFSETQRNKGNFPGRFSGRQFSNSRSEMNVSTLELGDSALYLCASSPQKGAPQETQYFGPGTRLLVL.